This T cell receptor beta chain was captured by sequencing in a study of T cell responses to AZD1222 COVID-19 vaccine. CDR1 and CDR2 from the germline V gene are SNHLY and FYNNEI. CDR3 size: 12 residues. V shed 2 bases and J shed 8 bases, with 9 bases lying between them. Clones were read by immunoSEQ multiplex PCR, and TCRdb kept only the in-frame ones, dropping some. In the table there are roughly 150,000 clones, roughly nine tenths of which are singletons. This specimen was peripheral blood, taken on day 0 of AZD1222 vaccination. This chain connects TRBV2 to TRBJ1-2; D gene uncertain. The sequence derives from an adult in good health. CDR3 bases: TGTGCCAGCAGTGAAACTAGTAAGGGCTACACCTTC. It codes for CASSETSKGYTF.